This TCR beta chain is from a study of blood T cell repertoires in COVID-19 (dated by TCRdb to about 2020). Some background on the complete study: Collaborator samples came from the United States, Italy and Spain and covered acute and convalescent phases of COVID-19. The prospective study material was composed of cDNA or gDNA derived from T cells, B-cell-depleted T cells, or PBMCs. The dataset comprised deeply sampled blood TCRbeta repertoires from subjects exposed to, actively infected with, or recovered from COVID-19. HLA class I and class II types, where available, came from metadata supplied by the sample provider rather than from assay-based typing. The sample metadata nearly always contained a de-identified subject ID, COVID-19 status, age in years and sex. The repertoires were released in a freely available public database meant as a resource for research on the immune response to SARS-CoV-2. The samples were drawn from two sources: the first 160 participants of the ongoing ImmuneRACE study, and over 1,000 subjects contributed by 6 global collaborators.

V trim: 4 bases; J trim: 6 bases; unmatched bases: 7. CDR1 is given as SGHRS and CDR2 as YFSETQ, both from the germline V gene. The CDR3 runs 15 amino acids, cysteine and phenylalanine included. This entry keeps only the CDR3 DNA: 45 bases, framed from base 1. One collaborating source in Seattle enrolled patients while the patients were actively infected and followed the patients over time throughout the course of disease. Whole blood was collected in K2EDTA tubes by collaborating institutions according to the institutions' own protocols. Collaborator samples were shipped for TCRbeta analysis as frozen whole blood, isolated PBMCs, or DNA extracted from either sample type. What the authors observed across the whole study: The amount of clinical and demographic metadata varied by source and participant and was provided uncurated.

As concerns this clone: Its antigen specificity is not known. The sample holds no much larger clone one base away, and base qualities are not on file.

TCRbeta CDR3 regions were amplified from genomic DNA by means of the immunoSEQ Assay, a bias-controlled multiplex PCR. On the study's bioinformatics: Within the assay, amplification of reference gene primers was used to estimate how many nucleated cells each sample contained. To quantify the absolute abundance of each unique TCRbeta CDR3 rearrangement, sequence reads were collapsed and filtered. For each sample, productive Simpson clonality was calculated by taking the square root of Simpson's diversity index across productive rearrangements. TCRdb stores this immuneACCESS table with in-frame sequences only. Part of the clones is absent; in the studies checked, under half of the shortfall reflects unresolved V genes, and no reason is known for the rest. The V and J calls and clone size come from that table; D and trimming were worked out from the DNA. This sample is represented by approximately 500,000 clones; 85% to 90% of them were singletons. The top ten hold roughly 8% of the sample.

The clonotype originates from a woman aged 50 to 65 with COVID-19, enrolled during active disease. The rearrangement joined TRBV5-1 to TRBJ2-7; 13 bases in between match TRBD2. Material: peripheral blood. The nucleotide sequence reads as follows: TGCGCCAGCAGCGCGCGGACTAGCGGGGGTCCCGAGCAGTACTTC. It translates to CASSARTSGGPEQYF.